A selection of T cell receptor beta chains follows, all from one sample in a study of radiotherapy plus CTLA-4 blockade in lung cancer. Repertoires were generated with immunoSEQ multiplex PCR, while TCRdb's copy carries only in-frame clones and drops some. The sample holds 24,000 or so clones, 73% seen once. Specimen: peripheral blood, collected from a patient treated with radiotherapy plus ipilimumab. Receptors were obtained from a human donor with non-small cell lung cancer who had stable disease on radiotherapy plus ipilimumab. The CDR3 runs from the conserved cysteine through the conserved F or W. D genes are given only for firm matches. Clone size appears in some rows only: once, few, many, or a class for an expanded clone.

j_call cdr3_length clone_size v_call d_call cdr3_aa cdr3_nt
TRBJ2-2 15 few TRBV5-5 NA CASSPTSSRTGELFF TGTGCCAGCAGCCCAACTAGCAGCCGCACCGGGGAGCTGTTTTTT
TRBJ1-1 13 NA TRBV5-1 NA CASSFPGDTEAFF TGCGCCAGCAGCTTTCCAGGGGACACTGAAGCTTTCTTT
TRBJ2-1 16 NA TRBV27 NA CASRPPTRLSYNEQFF TGTGCCAGCAGACCTCCAACTAGACTTTCCTACAATGAGCAGTTCTTC
TRBJ2-7 12 NA TRBV28 NA CATGPPGYEQYF TGTGCCACCGGCCCTCCAGGCTACGAGCAGTACTTC
TRBJ2-2 17 NA TRBV15 TRBD2 CATSVGTSGPNTGELFF TGTGCCACCAGCGTCGGGACTAGCGGGCCAAACACCGGGGAGCTGTTTTTT
TRBJ2-6 14 NA TRBV6-1 NA CASSSGSGANVLTF TGTGCCAGCAGTTCAGGATCTGGGGCCAACGTCCTGACTTTC
TRBJ2-3 16 once TRBV27 NA CASSPLSGHRTDTQYF TGTGCCAGCAGTCCCCTATCAGGACACCGCACAGATACGCAGTATTTT
TRBJ2-7 13 NA TRBV5-5 NA CASSKIQDGEQYF TGTGCCAGCAGTAAGATCCAGGACGGCGAGCAGTACTTC
TRBJ2-5 16 NA TRBV7-2 TRBD1 CASSLGDRGREETQYF TGTGCCAGCAGCTTAGGGGACAGGGGGCGCGAAGAGACCCAGTACTTC
TRBJ1-2 12 NA TRBV5-1 NA CASSLEDYGYTF TGCGCCAGCAGCTTGGAGGACTATGGCTACACCTTC
TRBJ2-1 13 NA TRBV2 TRBD2 CASSDILASRGFF TGTGCCAGCAGTGATATACTAGCGTCGAGAGGGTTCTTC
TRBJ2-5 14 NA TRBV7-2 NA CASSRTWGQETQYF TGTGCCAGCAGCCGGACATGGGGGCAAGAGACCCAGTACTTC
TRBJ2-1 15 NA TRBV7-2 TRBD2 CASSASGTVYNEQFF TGTGCCAGCTCAGCTAGCGGGACGGTCTACAATGAGCAGTTCTTC
TRBJ2-1 15 NA TRBV9 TRBD2 CASSPGLAGTNEQFF TGTGCCAGCAGCCCCGGACTAGCGGGGACCAATGAGCAGTTCTTC
TRBJ2-7 13 NA TRBV4-3 NA CASSLASSYEQYF TGCGCCAGCAGCCTGGCTAGTAGCTACGAGCAGTACTTC
TRBJ2-7 15 NA TRBV9 TRBD2 CASSPGLAVSYEQYF TGTGCCAGCAGCCCAGGACTAGCGGTATCCTACGAGCAGTACTTC
TRBJ1-1 14 NA TRBV14 NA CASSRPGMNTEAFF TGTGCCAGCAGCCGACCCGGGATGAACACTGAAGCTTTCTTT
TRBJ1-5 14 few TRBV7-9 NA CASSPSRARQPQHF TGTGCCAGCAGCCCGAGCAGGGCCCGTCAGCCCCAGCATTTT
TRBJ2-4 13 few TRBV5-1 NA CASSNEGSNIQYF TGCGCCAGCAGCAACGAGGGTTCCAACATTCAGTACTTC
TRBJ2-3 11 NA TRBV11-3 NA CASSLVATQYF TGTGCCAGCAGCTTAGTCGCTACGCAGTATTTT
TRBJ2-5 13 NA TRBV6-4 TRBD2 CASSRGAGEAQYF TGTGCCAGCAGTCGGGGAGCGGGAGAGGCCCAGTACTTC
TRBJ2-1 14 few TRBV4-3 NA CASTLRGSNNEQFF TGCGCCAGCACCCTAAGGGGGTCTAACAATGAGCAGTTCTTC
TRBJ2-1 11 NA TRBV7-2 NA CASGLGYKQFF TGTGCCAGCGGCTTGGGATACAAGCAGTTCTTC
TRBJ2-3 16 once TRBV18 NA CASSPLLGQITDTQYF TGTGCCAGCTCACCACTTCTAGGACAGATCACAGATACGCAGTATTTT